This T cell receptor beta chain derives from a study of shared clonotypes between healthy human individuals. Sequencing was performed with immunoSEQ multiplex PCR; in TCRdb, only in-frame clones are kept and a portion is missing. The profile covers roughly 2,500,000 clones, with approximately 93% appearing a single time and more than 0.35% taken by the ten largest. This CDR3 spans 14 amino acids. J lost 6 bases, V lost 3 bases, and 5 bases had no gene match. Germline V gene sequence: CDR1 SGHVS, CDR2 FQNEAQ. The CD4+ fraction was divided into a CD45RA+ naive subset and a CD45RA-negative memory subset. Study findings and constraints: Shared clonotypes across all four donors exceeded non-shared ones in generation probability. For naive CD4 cells, roughly 5% of clonotypes were shared across a handful of donors.

Regarding this clone: Its antigen is not known.

The sample comprised naive CD4+ T cells from PBMCs. The subset is: CD45RA+ positively selected. The rearrangement uses TRBV7-8 and TRBJ2-5; 9 bases line up with TRBD1. This TCR came from a man in his late teens or twenties in good health. Some clones in this sample may be carry-over from other donors' samples. The CDR3 DNA follows: TGTGCCAGCAGCTTGGGGACAGGGCAAAAGACCCAGTACTTC. Encoded protein: CASSLGTGQKTQYF. Combining the CDR3 with reference TRBV7-8 and TRBJ2-5 gives the whole variable domain GAGVSQSPRYKVAKRGQDVALRCDPISGHVSLFWYQQALGQGPEFLTYFQNEAQLDKSGLPSDRFFAERPEGSVSTLKIQRTQQEDSAVYLCASSLGTGQKTQYFGPGTRLLVL.